Described below is a single TCR beta chain sequence and its context. Germline CDR1 is SGHNT and CDR2 is YYREEE (reference sequence). V lost 7 bases to trimming and J lost 2 bases, with 19 bases between them. This CDR3 has 17 residues. The data were taken from a study of T cell responses to AZD1222 COVID-19 vaccine. Libraries were prepared by immunoSEQ multiplex PCR; TCRdb keeps only in-frame clonotypes and omits some of them. The sample holds over 110,000 clones; around nine tenths are singletons and the top ten take around 10%. This TCR came from an adult who received the AZD1222 COVID-19 vaccine. V usage is TRBV5-4 and J usage is TRBJ2-6; D gene uncertain. Sequenced here: peripheral blood, sampled 28 days after the second AZD1222 dose. The CDR3 DNA is TGTGCCAGCTGGGCTTATACCCTCGAGGCTGGGGCCAACGTCCTGACTTTC. Translation: CASWAYTLEAGANVLTF. Looking up the rest from reference TRBV5-4 and TRBJ2-6 gives the full variable domain: ETGVTQSPTHLIKTRGQQVTLRCSSQSGHNTVSWYQQALGQGPQFIFQYYREEENGRGNFPPRFSGLQFPNYSSELNVNALELDDSALYLCASWAYTLEAGANVLTFGAGSRLTVL.